One and the same sample provided the 14 T cell receptor beta chains below, sequenced in a study of blood T cell repertoires in COVID-19. Repertoires were generated with immunoSEQ multiplex PCR, while TCRdb's copy carries only in-frame clones and drops some. Here the sample spans 310,000 or so clones, about 90% being singletons. Sequencing was performed on peripheral blood. The receptors here all came from a woman aged 30 to 39 who had recovered from COVID-19.

The chain links TRBV7-8 to TRBJ2-7; 11 nucleotides agree with TRBD2. This CDR3 contains 14 residues. Germline V gives CDR1 SGHVS, CDR2 FQNEAQ. V trimming: 5 bases; J trimming: 3 bases; junction bases outside the gene matches: 3. The CDR3 protein is CASSPGLADYEQYF. In DNA form, the CDR3 reads TGTGCCAGCAGCCCGGGACTAGCGGACTACGAGCAGTACTTC.

The rearrangement uses TRBV12-5 and TRBJ1-2, with D possibly TRBD1 on 5 matching bases. This CDR3 region has 12 residues. Trimming removed 6 bases at V and 10 bases at J, with 15 bases between. Germline CDR1 LGHNT, CDR2 FRNRAP. The CDR3 protein is CASGDKDLAYTF. CDR3 bases: TGTGCTAGTGGGGACAAGGACCTGGCCTACACCTTC.

V and J are TRBV10-1 and TRBJ2-1, with TRBD2 identical over 9 bases. The CDR3 consists of 15 residues. Germline V gene lookup returns CDR1 WNHNN and CDR2 SYGVQD (reference sequence). V was pared by 4 bases and J by 4 bases, with 5 bases of the junction left unmatched. The CDR3 loop reads CASSVVSGGYNEQFF. The CDR3 bases are TGCGCCAGCAGTGTCGTTAGCGGGGGATACAATGAGCAGTTCTTC.

CDR3 sequence: CASSLTGLAGLETQYF. The CDR3 DNA reads TGTGCCAGCAGCTTGACAGGGCTAGCGGGACTGGAGACCCAGTACTTC. This chain connects TRBV7-9 to TRBJ2-5; 9 bases line up with TRBD2. Trimming cost V 3 bases and J 5 bases; bases outside gene matches: 10. Germline values: CDR1 SEHNR, CDR2 FQNEAQ (reference sequence). The CDR3 runs 16 residues.

This chain joins TRBV10-3 and TRBJ2-1; TRBD2 matches 8 bases. V trimming: 4 bases; J trimming: 7 bases; junction bases outside the gene matches: 6. The germline V gene has CDR1 ENHRY and CDR2 SYGVKD. This CDR3 is built from 14 residues. The CDR3 protein is CAISAAGVRNEQFF. CDR3 in DNA: TGTGCCATCAGTGCAGCGGGAGTTCGAAATGAGCAGTTCTTC.

This clone was picked up one time. This chain connects TRBV27 to TRBJ1-1; D is ambiguous. Germline values: CDR1 MNHEY, CDR2 SMNVEV (reference sequence). This CDR3 region has 13 residues. V shed 8 bases and J shed 1 base, with 11 bases lying between them. CDR3 bases: TGTGCCAGCTCCCAAGCGTGGAACACTGAAGCTTTCTTT. Translation: CASSQAWNTEAFF.

V is TRBV29-1 and J is TRBJ2-2; D is possibly TRBD1 (5 bases). Trimming pared 4 bases from V and 1 base from J, leaving 7 bases between. Germline loops: CDR1 SQVTM, CDR2 ANQGSEA. The CDR3 covers 13 residues. Here the CDR3 reads CSVGQRNTGELFF. The CDR3 region has the DNA TGCAGCGTTGGACAGAGGAACACCGGGGAGCTGTTTTTT.

This rearrangement joins TRBV15 to TRBJ1-5; D is perhaps TRBD1 (6 bases). Germline lookup yields CDR1 LNHNV and CDR2 YYDKDF (reference sequence). This CDR3 has 14 residues. Trimming took off 4 bases at V and 7 bases at J, with 14 bases between the two ends. The CDR3 sequence: CATSTGVGNQPQHF. CDR3 DNA: TGTGCCACCAGCACAGGGGTCGGGAACCAGCCCCAGCATTTT.

There are a few counts of this clone. V is TRBV7-9 and J is TRBJ2-1, with TRBD2 matching 14 bases. Unmatched junction bases numbered 12, after V lost 4 bases and J lost 7 bases. Per the germline V gene, CDR1 is SEHNR and CDR2 is FQNEAQ (reference sequence). The CDR3 contains 18 residues. In DNA, the CDR3 is TGTGCCAGCAGCTCGACTAGCGGGGGGGACCACGCCCCGAATGAGCAGTTCTTC. Residues: CASSSTSGGDHAPNEQFF.

The rearrangement links TRBV27 to TRBJ2-7; 8 nucleotides match TRBD2. Germline CDR1 is MNHEY and CDR2 is SMNVEV (reference sequence). V shed 2 bases and J 6 bases; nucleotides not matched to a gene: 9. There are 15 residues in the CDR3. The CDR3 DNA follows: TGTGCCAGCAGTTTAGCGGGAGGCCTCCGTAGCGAGCAGTACTTC. Encoded protein: CASSLAGGLRSEQYF.

The chain couples TRBV15 to TRBJ2-4, with 10 positions matching TRBD2. The CDR3 loop spans 17 amino acids. V was pared by 3 bases and J by 0 bases, with 5 bases of the junction left unmatched. Germline V gives CDR1 LNHNV, CDR2 YYDKDF (reference sequence). This CDR3 is CATSSVSSGGAKNIQYF. The CDR3 coding sequence is TGTGCCACCAGCAGCGTGTCTAGCGGGGGAGCCAAAAACATTCAGTACTTC.

The chain combines TRBV28 with TRBJ1-1; D may be TRBD1 (5 bases). This CDR3 spans 12 amino acids. Trimming removed 1 base at V and 8 bases at J, with 8 bases between. The germline gives CDR1 MDHEN, CDR2 SYDVKM. CDR3 region: CASSLLAGEAFF. CDR3 coding DNA: TGTGCCAGCAGTTTATTGGCAGGGGAAGCTTTCTTT.

This clone has only a few counts. The chain couples TRBV7-9 to TRBJ1-1, with 10 bases identical to TRBD1. This CDR3 region has 16 residues. CDR1 is SEHNR and CDR2 is FQNEAQ in the germline V gene (reference sequence). The ends lost 4 bases at V and 5 bases at J; junction bases unmatched: 10. The CDR3 bases are TGTGCCAGCAGCTACCCGACAGGGGGCGTCAGGACTGAAGCTTTCTTT. Translating it yields CASSYPTGGVRTEAFF.

This rearrangement joins TRBV18 to TRBJ1-1, with a possible D match to TRBD1 (6 bases). Germline lookup yields CDR1 KGHSH and CDR2 LQKENI. The ends were cut back, 3 bases at V and 11 bases at J, with 25 bases in the middle. The CDR3 extends over 16 amino acids. CDR3 amino acids: CASSPGRELTARGAFF. CDR3 bases: TGTGCCAGCTCACCCGGGAGGGAGTTGACCGCAAGGGGGGCTTTCTTT.